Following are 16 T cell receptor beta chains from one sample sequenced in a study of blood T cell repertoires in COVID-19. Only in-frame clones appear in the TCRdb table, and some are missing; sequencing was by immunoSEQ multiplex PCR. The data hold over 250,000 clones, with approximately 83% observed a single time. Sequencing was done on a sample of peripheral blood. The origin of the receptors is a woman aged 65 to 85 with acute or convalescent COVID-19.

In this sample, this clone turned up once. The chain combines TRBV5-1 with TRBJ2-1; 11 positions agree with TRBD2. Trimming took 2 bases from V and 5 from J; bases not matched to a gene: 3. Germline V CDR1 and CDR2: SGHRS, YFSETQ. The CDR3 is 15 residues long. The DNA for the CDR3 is TGCGCCAGCAGCTTACTAGCGGGGGAGGACAATGAGCAGTTCTTC. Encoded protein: CASSLLAGEDNEQFF.

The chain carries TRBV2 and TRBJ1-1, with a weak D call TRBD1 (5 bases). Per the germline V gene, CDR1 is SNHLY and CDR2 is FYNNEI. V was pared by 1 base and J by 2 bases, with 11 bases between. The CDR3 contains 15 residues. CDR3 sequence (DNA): TGTGCCAGCAGTGAAGGGCAGGGAAGAAACACTGAAGCTTTCTTT. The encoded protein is CASSEGQGRNTEAFF.

The CDR3 protein is CASSLDRGYYGYTF. CDR3 nucleotides: TGTGCCAGCAGCTTGGACAGGGGCTACTATGGCTACACCTTC. This sequence joins TRBV5-4 and TRBJ1-2; 7 bases align to TRBD1. J gave up 3 bases and V 0 bases, and 2 bases lay outside the gene matches. The germline CDR1 and CDR2 sequences are SGHNT and YYREEE (reference sequence). CDR3 size: 14 residues.

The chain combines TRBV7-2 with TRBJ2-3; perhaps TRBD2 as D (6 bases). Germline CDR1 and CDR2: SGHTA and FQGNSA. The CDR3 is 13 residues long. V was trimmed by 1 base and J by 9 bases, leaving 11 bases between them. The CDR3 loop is CASSLGTIDTQYF. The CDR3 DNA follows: TGTGCCAGCAGCTTAGGGACTATCGACACGCAGTATTTT.

The CDR3, as DNA: TGTGCCAGCAGTTACACGAGACAGGGAAATTCACCCCTCCACTTT. As protein: CASSYTRQGNSPLHF. The J gene is TRBJ1-6, the V gene TRBV6-5; 7 bases align to TRBD1. V shed 2 bases, J shed 7 bases, and the junction held 5 bases outside the gene matches. Germline values: CDR1 MNHEY, CDR2 SVGAGI. This CDR3 contains 15 residues.

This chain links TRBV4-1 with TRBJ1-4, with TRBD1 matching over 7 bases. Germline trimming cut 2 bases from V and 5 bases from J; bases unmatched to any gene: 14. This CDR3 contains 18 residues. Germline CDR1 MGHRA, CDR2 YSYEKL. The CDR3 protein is CASSQREQGWRTNEKLFF. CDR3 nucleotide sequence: TGCGCCAGCAGCCAAAGGGAACAGGGGTGGAGGACAAATGAAAAACTGTTTTTT.

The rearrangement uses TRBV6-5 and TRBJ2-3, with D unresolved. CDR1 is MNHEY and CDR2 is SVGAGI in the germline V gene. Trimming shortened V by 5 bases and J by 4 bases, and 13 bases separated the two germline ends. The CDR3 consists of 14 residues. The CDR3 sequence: CASSTLSAADTQYF. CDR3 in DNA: TGTGCCAGCAGTACCCTATCCGCCGCAGATACGCAGTATTTT.

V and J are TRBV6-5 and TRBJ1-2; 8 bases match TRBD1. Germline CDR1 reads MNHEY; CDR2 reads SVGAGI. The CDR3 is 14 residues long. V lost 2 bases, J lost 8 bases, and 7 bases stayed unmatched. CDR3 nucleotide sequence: TGTGCCAGCAGTTACACAAGGACAGGGACAGGCTACACCTTC. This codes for CASSYTRTGTGYTF.

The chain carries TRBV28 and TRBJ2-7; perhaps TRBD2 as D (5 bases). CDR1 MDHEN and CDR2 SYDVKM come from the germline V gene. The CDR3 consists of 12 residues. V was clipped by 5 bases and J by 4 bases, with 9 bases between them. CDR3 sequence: CASSITSYEQYF. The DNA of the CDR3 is TGTGCCAGCAGTATAACTAGTTACGAGCAGTACTTC.

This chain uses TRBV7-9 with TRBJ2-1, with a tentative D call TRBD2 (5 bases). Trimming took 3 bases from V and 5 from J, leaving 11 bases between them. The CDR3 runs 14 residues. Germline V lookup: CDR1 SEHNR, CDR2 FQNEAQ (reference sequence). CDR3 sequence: CASSFPLGDNEQFF. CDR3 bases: TGTGCCAGCAGCTTTCCCCTGGGAGACAATGAGCAGTTCTTC. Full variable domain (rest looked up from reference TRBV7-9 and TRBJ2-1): DTGVSQNPRHKITKRGQNVTFRCDPISEHNRLYWYRQTLGQGPEFLTYFQNEAQLEKSRLLSDRFSAERPKGSFSTLEIQRTEQGDSAMYLCASSFPLGDNEQFFGPGTRLTVL.

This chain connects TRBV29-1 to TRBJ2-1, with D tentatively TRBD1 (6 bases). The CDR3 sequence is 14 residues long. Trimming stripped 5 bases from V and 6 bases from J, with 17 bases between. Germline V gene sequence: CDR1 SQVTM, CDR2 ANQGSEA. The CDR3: CSVIGQPRRNEQFF. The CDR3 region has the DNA TGCAGCGTTATCGGACAGCCACGCCGCAATGAGCAGTTCTTC.

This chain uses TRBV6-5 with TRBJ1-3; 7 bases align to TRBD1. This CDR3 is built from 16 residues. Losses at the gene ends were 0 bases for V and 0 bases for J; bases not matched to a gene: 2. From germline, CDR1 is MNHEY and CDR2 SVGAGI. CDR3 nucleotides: TGTGCCAGCAGTTACTCGACAGGGATCTCTGGAAACACCATATATTTT. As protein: CASSYSTGISGNTIYF.

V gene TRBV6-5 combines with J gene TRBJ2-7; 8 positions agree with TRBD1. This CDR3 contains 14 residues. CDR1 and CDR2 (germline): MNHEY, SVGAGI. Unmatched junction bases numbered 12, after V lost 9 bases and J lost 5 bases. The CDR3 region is CASDPQGALDEQYF. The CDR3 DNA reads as TGTGCCAGTGACCCCCAGGGGGCCTTGGACGAGCAGTACTTC.

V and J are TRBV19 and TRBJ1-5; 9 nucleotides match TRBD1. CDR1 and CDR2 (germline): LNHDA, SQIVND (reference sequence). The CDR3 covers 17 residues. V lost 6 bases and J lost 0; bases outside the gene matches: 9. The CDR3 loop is CASRLDRGPYSNQPQHF. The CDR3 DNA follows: TGTGCCAGTAGACTGGACAGGGGACCTTATAGCAATCAGCCCCAGCATTTT.

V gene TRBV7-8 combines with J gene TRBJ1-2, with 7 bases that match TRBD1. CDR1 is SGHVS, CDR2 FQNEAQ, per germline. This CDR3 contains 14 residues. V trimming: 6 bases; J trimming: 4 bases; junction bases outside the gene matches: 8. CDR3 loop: CASRPRDRVYGYTF. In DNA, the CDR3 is TGTGCCAGCAGACCTAGGGACAGAGTCTATGGCTACACCTTC.

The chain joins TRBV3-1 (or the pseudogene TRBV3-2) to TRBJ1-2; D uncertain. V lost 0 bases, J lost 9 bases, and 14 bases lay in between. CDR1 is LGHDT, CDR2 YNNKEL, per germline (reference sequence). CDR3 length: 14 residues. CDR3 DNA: TGTGCCAGCAGCCAAGACGGCGGAGGGCGAAGCTACACCTTC. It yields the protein CASSQDGGGRSYTF.